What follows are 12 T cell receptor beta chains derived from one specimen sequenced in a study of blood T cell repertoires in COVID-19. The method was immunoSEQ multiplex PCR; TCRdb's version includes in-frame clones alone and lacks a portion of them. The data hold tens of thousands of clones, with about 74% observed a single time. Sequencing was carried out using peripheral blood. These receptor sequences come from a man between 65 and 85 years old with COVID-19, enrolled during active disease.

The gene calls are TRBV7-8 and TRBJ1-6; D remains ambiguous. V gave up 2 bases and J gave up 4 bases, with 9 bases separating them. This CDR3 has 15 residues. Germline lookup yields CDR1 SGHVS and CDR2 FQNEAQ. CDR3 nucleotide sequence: TGTGCCAGCAGCTTATCTGGCGGATATAATTCACCCCTCCACTTT. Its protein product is CASSLSGGYNSPLHF.

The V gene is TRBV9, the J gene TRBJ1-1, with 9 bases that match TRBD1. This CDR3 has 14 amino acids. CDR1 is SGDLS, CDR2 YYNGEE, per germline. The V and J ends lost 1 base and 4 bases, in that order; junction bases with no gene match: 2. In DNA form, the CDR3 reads TGTGCCAGCAGCGTAACAGGGGGCGGCACTGAAGCTTTCTTT. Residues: CASSVTGGGTEAFF.

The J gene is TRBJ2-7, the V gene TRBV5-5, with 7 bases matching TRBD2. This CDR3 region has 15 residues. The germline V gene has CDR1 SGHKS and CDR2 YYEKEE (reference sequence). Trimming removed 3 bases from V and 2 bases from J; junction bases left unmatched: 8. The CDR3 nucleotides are TGTGCCAGCAGCTGGGGGACGGGGGGACCCTACGAGCAGTACTTC. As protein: CASSWGTGGPYEQYF.

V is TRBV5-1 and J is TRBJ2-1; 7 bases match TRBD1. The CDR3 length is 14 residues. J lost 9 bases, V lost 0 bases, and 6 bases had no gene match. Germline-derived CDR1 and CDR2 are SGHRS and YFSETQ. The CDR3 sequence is CASSLGGTVLEQFF. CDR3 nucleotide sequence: TGCGCCAGCAGCTTGGGGGGGACAGTCCTTGAGCAGTTCTTC. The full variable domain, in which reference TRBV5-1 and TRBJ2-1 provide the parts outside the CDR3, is KAGVTQTPRYLIKTRGQQVTLSCSPISGHRSVSWYQQTPGQGLQFLFEYFSETQRNKGNFPGRFSGRQFSNSRSEMNVSTLELGDSALYLCASSLGGTVLEQFFGPGTRLTVL.

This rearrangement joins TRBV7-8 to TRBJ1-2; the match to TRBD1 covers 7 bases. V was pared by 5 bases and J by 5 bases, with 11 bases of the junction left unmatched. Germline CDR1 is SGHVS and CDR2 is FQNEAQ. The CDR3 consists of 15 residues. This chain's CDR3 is CASSGSFDRVYGYTF. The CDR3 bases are TGTGCCAGCAGCGGGTCCTTCGACAGGGTATATGGCTACACCTTC.

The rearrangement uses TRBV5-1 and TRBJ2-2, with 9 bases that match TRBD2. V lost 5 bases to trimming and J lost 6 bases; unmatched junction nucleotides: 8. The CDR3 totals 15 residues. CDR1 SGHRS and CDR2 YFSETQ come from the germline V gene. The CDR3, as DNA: TGCGCCAGCAGTCCCTTAGCGGGAGTACCCGGGGAGCTGTTTTTT. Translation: CASSPLAGVPGELFF.

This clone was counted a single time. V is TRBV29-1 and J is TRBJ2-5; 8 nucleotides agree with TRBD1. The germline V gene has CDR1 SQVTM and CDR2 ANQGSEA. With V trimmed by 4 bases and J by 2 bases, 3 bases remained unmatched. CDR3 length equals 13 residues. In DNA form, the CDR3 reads TGCAGCGTTGGGACAGGGTATCAAGAGACCCAGTACTTC. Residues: CSVGTGYQETQYF.

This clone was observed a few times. The CDR3 is CASSVAGGLFNEQFF. CDR3 bases: TGTGCCAGCAGCGTAGCGGGAGGCCTCTTCAATGAGCAGTTCTTC. The chain combines TRBV9 with TRBJ2-1; 7 bases match TRBD2. Germline V gene sequence: CDR1 SGDLS, CDR2 YYNGEE. CDR3 size: 15 residues. V was pared by 0 bases and J by 6 bases, with 6 bases of the junction left unmatched.

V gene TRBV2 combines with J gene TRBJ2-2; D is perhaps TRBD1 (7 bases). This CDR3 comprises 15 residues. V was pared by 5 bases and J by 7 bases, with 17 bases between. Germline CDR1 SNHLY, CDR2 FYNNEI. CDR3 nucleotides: TGTGCCAGCAGTTATCTGGAGGGGGCTAACGGGGAGCTGTTTTTT. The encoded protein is CASSYLEGANGELFF. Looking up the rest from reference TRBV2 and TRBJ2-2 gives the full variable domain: EPEVTQTPSHQVTQMGQEVILRCVPISNHLYFYWYRQILGQKVEFLVSFYNNEISEKSEIFDDQFSVERPDGSNFTLKIRSTKLEDSAMYFCASSYLEGANGELFFGEGSRLTVL.

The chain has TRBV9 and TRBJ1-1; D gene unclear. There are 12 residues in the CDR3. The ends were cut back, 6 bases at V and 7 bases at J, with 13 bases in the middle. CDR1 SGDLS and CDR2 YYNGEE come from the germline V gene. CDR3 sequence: CASTSVSDEAFF. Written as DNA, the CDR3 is TGTGCCAGCACCAGCGTATCCGATGAAGCTTTCTTT.

CDR3 sequence: CASSLGTATRNTEAFF. The CDR3 DNA follows: TGTGCCAGCAGTTTGGGCACTGCTACAAGGAACACTGAAGCTTTCTTT. V and J are TRBV27 and TRBJ1-1, with D hard to call. Germline values: CDR1 MNHEY, CDR2 SMNVEV (reference sequence). V was trimmed by 3 bases and J by 1 base, leaving 15 bases between them. This CDR3 is built from 16 residues.

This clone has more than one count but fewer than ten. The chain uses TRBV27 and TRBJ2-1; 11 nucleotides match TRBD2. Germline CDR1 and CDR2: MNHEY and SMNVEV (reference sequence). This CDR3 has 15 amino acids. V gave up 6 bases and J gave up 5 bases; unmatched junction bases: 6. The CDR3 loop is CASRGLAGGDNEQFF. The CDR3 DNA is TGTGCCAGCAGGGGCCTAGCGGGAGGAGACAATGAGCAGTTCTTC.